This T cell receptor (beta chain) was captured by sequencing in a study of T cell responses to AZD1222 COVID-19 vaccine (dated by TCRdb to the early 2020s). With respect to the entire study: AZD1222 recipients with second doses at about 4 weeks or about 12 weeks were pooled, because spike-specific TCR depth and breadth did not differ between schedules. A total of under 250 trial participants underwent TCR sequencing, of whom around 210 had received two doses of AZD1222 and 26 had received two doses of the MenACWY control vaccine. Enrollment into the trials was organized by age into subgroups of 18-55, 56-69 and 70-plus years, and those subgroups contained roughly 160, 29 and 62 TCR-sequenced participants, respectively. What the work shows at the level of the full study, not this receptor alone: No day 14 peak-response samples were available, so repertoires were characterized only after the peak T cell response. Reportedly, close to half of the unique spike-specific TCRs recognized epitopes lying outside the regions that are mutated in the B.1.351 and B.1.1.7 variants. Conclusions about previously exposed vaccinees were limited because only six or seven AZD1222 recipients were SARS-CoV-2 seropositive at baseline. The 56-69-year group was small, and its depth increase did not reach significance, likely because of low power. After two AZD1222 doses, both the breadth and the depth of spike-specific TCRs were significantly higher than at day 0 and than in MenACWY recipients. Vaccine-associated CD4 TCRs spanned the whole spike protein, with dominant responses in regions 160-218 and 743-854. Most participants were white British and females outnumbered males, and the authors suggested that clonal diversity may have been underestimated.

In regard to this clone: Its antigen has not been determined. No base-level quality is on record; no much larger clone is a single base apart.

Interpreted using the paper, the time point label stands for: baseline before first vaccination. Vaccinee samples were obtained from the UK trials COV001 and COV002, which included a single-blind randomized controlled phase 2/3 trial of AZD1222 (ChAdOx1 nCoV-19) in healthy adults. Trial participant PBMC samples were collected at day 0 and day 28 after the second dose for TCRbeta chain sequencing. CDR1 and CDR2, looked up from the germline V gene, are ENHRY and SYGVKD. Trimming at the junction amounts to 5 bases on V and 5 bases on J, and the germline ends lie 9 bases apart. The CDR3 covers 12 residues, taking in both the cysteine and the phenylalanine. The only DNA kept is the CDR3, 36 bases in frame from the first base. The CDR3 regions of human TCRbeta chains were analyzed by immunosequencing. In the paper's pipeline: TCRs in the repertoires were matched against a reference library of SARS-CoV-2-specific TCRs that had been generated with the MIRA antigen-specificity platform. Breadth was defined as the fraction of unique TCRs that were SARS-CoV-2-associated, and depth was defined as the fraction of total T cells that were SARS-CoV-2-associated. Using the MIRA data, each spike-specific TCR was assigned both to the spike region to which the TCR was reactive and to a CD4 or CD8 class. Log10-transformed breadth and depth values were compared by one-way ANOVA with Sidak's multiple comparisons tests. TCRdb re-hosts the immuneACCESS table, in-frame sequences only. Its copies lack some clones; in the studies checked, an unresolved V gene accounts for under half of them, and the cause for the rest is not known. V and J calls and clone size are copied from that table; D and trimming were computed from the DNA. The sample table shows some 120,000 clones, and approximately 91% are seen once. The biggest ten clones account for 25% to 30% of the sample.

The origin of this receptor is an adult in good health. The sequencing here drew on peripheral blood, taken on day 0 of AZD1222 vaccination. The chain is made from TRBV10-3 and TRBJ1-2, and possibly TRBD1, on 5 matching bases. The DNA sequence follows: TGTGCCATCAGTAGGGGCCTATATGGCTACACCTTC. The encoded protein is CAISRGLYGYTF.